This T cell receptor (beta chain) was documented in a study of identical twins (dated by TCRdb to about 2016). About the investigation overall: To test whether fetal clonotypes persist, the study used deep sequencing on TCR alpha and beta repertoires from monozygotic twins, unrelated adults of various ages, and cord blood. To rule out contamination, replicate twin experiments were performed at different times with different library preparation protocols. On the study overall, not on this receptor specifically: Zero-insertion analyses could be partly confounded by invariant T cells such as MAIT and iNKT, though diverse VJ usage argued against such confounding for most clonotypes. The excess sharing between twins in beta out-of-frame sequences was weaker because fewer shared sequences reduced the signal-to-noise ratio. Fewer insertions were carried by abundant cord blood beta clonotypes, a similar but weaker trend appeared in young adult naive repertoires, and no such trend appeared in memory repertoires. Compared with coincidental sharing between unrelated individuals, an excess of low generation-probability sequences was observed among out-of-frame TCR alpha sequences shared between twins. Because the same donors could not be followed over many years, conclusions were based on cross-sectional statistical analysis. In monozygotic twins, out-of-frame TCR alpha sharing was systematically underestimated by recombination models, although the models agreed with sharing between unrelated individuals.

With respect to this clonotype: Its antigen is still unknown. No much larger clonotype is one base removed from it; base qualities were not supplied.

Taken from the germline V gene (reference sequence), the CDR1 and CDR2 loops are DFQATT and SNEGSKA. The trim is 2 bases for V and 1 base for J, with a gap of 6 bases between the germline ends. CDR3 length: 13 amino acids, cysteine to phenylalanine. The read is trimmed to its CDR3 DNA, 39 bases read in frame from base 1. Receptor amplification or capture employed 5' RACE. Sequencer: Illumina HiSeq 2000. Template switching added a universal primer binding site, and the final cDNA carried a unique molecular identifier that allowed TCR cDNA molecules to be counted accurately. Specific primers in the conserved constant-segment region were used to synthesize first-strand cDNA for the TCR alpha and beta chains. To control for contamination, every cDNA library carried two barcodes: a SMART-Mk sample barcode plus Illumina barcodes. TruSeq adapter sequences and Illumina sample barcodes were added in two successive PCR steps. The TCR alpha and beta cDNA libraries were sequenced on the Illumina HiSeq platform using custom primers. The published analysis was carried out like this. Raw reads were processed with MiGEC to extract unique molecular identifiers, and MiXCR was used to determine CDR3 positions. For each individual, recombination models were inferred using an EM algorithm with the repgenHMM and IGoR tools. The analysis of shared clonotypes was done with the tcR package in R, with sharing normalized by the product of cloneset sizes. To study raw recombination without the effects of thymic and clonal selection, out-of-frame nonproductive sequences were analyzed. TCRdb's own reprocessing of the public reads used fastp at Q25 and MiXCR and kept productive beta chains. Every distinct CDR3 protein forms one entry, paired with its most common genes and DNA. The V and J calls were determined by TCRdb, not by the authors. This sample has more than 250,000 distinct CDR3 sequences in its table, and under 9% of those were observed once. Jointly, the top ten make up over 2% of the sample.

Every donor in the study was a healthy Caucasian. The twin cohort consisted of three pairs of female monozygotic twins, all aged roughly 18 to 29 years. Miltenyi CD45RO+ enrichment and human naive T-cell isolation kits were used to isolate memory (CD45RO+) and naive T cells from PBMC. Another study also made use of these data, one on yellow fever vaccine responses in identical twins. As the second study states: According to the authors, in identical twins the way T cells responded to vaccination appeared partly convergent and partly personalized. Focusing on identical twins, the study followed the T cell clones that responded to the vaccine, and did so with precision.

The V and J segments used are TRBV20-1 and TRBJ1-5; no confident D gene assignment can be made. The TCR was taken from a woman younger than 35 in good health. Sequencing used memory (CD45RO+) T cells sorted from blood. The cell subset or site label of this sample denotes: CD45RO+ enriched T cells. The CDR3 amino acid sequence is: CSARRESNQPQHF. The nucleotide sequence reads TGCAGTGCTAGAAGGGAGAGCAATCAGCCCCAGCATTTT.